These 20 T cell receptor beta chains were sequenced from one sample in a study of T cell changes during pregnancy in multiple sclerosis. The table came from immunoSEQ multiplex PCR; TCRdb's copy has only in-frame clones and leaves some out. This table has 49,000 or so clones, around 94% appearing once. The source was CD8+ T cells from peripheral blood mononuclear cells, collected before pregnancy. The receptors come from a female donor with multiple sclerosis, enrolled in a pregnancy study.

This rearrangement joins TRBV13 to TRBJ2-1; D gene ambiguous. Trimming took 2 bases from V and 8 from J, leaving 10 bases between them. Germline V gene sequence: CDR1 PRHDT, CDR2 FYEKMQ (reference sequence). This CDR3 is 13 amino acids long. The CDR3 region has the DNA TGTGCCAGCAGCTTAAACCCAGGCTATGAGCAGTTCTTC. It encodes CASSLNPGYEQFF.

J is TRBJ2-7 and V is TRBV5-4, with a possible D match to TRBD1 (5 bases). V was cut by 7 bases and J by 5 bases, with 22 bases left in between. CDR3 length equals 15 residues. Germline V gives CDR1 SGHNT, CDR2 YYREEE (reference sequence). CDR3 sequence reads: CASGTLAAEGDEQYF. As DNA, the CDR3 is TGTGCCAGCGGTACGTTAGCCGCAGAAGGGGACGAGCAGTACTTC. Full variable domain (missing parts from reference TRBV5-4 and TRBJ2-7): ETGVTQSPTHLIKTRGQQVTLRCSSQSGHNTVSWYQQALGQGPQFIFQYYREEENGRGNFPPRFSGLQFPNYSSELNVNALELDDSALYLCASGTLAAEGDEQYFGPGTRLTVT.

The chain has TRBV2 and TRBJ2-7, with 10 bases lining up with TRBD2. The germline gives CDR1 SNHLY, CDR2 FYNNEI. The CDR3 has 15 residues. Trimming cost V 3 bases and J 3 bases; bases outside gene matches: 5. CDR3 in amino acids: CASSESGRASYEQYF. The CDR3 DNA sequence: TGTGCCAGCAGTGAGAGCGGGAGGGCCAGCTACGAGCAGTACTTC.

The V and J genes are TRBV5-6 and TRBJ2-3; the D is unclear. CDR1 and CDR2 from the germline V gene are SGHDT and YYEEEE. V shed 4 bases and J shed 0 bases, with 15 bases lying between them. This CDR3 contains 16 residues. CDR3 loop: CASSPPTGSSTDTQYF. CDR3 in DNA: TGTGCCAGCAGCCCTCCGACTGGTTCTAGCACAGATACGCAGTATTTT.

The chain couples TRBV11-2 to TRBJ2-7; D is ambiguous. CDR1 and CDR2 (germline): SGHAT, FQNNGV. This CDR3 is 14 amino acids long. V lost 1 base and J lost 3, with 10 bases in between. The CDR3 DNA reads TGTGCCAGCAGCTTAGGGTCGGAGAACTACGAGCAGTACTTC. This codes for CASSLGSENYEQYF.

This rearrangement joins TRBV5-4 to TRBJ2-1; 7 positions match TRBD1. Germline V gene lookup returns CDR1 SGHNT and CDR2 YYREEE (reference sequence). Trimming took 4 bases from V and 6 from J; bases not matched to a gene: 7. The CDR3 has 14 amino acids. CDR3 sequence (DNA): TGTGCCAGCAGCCTGTGGACAGGTTCCAATGAGCAGTTCTTC. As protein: CASSLWTGSNEQFF.

Written as DNA, the CDR3 is TGTGCCAGCAGTGGGACTAGCGTTTTCTCTGGGGCCAACGTCCTGACTTTC. Translating gives CASSGTSVFSGANVLTF. The chain joins TRBV25-1 to TRBJ2-6; TRBD2 agrees at 9 bases. Germline V gives CDR1 MGHDK, CDR2 SYGVNS. The CDR3 length is 17 residues. V lost 4 bases and J lost 0; bases outside the gene matches: 4.

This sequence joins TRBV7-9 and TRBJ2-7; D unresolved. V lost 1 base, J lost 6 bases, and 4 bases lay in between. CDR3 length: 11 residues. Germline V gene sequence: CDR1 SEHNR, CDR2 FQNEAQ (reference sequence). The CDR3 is CASSLVAEQYF. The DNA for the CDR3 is TGTGCCAGCAGCTTAGTAGCCGAGCAGTACTTC.

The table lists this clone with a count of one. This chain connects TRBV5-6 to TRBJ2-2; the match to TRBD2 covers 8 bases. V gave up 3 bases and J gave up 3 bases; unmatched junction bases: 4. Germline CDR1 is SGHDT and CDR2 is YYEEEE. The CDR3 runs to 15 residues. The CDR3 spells CASSSPGLDTGELFF. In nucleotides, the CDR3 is TGTGCCAGCAGCTCGCCGGGACTAGACACCGGGGAGCTGTTTTTT.

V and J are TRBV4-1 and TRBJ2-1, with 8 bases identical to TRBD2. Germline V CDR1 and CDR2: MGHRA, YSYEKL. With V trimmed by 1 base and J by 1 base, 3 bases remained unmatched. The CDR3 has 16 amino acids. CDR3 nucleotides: TGCGCCAGCAGCCAAGTGACTAGCGAATCCTACAATGAGCAGTTCTTC. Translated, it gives CASSQVTSESYNEQFF.

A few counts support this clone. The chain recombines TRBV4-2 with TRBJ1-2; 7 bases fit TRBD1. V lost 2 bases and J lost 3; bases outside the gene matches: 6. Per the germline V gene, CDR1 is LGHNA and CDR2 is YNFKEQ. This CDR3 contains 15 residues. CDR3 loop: CASSQLGGADYGYTF. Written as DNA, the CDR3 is TGTGCCAGCAGCCAATTAGGGGGCGCGGACTATGGCTACACCTTC.

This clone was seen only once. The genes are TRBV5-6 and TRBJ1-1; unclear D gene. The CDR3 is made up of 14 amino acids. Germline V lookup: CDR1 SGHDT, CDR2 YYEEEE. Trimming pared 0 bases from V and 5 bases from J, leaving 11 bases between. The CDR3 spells CASSLAWGGTEAFF. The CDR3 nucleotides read TGTGCCAGCAGCTTGGCCTGGGGAGGGACTGAAGCTTTCTTT.

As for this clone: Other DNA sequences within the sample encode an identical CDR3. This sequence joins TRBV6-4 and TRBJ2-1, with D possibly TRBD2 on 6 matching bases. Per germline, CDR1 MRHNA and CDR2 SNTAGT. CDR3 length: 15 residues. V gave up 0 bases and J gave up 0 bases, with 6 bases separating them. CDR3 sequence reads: CASSDSSGSYNEQFF. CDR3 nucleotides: TGTGCCAGCAGTGACTCTAGCGGCTCCTACAATGAGCAGTTCTTC.

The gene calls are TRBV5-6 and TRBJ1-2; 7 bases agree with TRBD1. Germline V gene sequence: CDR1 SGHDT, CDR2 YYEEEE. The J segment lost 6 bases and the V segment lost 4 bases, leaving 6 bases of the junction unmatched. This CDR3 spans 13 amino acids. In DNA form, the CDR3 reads TGTGCCAGCAGCGTAACCGGGACAGATGGCTACACCTTC. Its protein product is CASSVTGTDGYTF.

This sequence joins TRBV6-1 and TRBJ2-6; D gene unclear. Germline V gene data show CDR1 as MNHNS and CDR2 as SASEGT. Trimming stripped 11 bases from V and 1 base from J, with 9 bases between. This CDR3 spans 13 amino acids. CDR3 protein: CASAGSGANVLTF. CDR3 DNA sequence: TGTGCCTCCGCCGGTTCTGGGGCCAACGTCCTGACTTTC.

CDR3 loop: CASSQDRGQNQPQHF. DNA for the CDR3: TGTGCCAGCAGCCAAGATAGAGGACAGAATCAGCCCCAGCATTTT. The V call is TRBV4-2, the J call TRBJ1-5, with a tentative D call TRBD1 (6 bases). Germline CDR1 is LGHNA and CDR2 is YNFKEQ. V dropped 0 bases and J dropped 4 bases, with 10 bases sitting between them. This CDR3 has 15 amino acids.

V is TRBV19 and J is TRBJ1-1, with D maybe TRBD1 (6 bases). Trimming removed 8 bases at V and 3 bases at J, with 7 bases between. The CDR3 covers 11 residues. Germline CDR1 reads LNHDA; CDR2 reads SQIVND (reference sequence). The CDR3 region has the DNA TGTGCCAGTGGGACACACACTGAAGCTTTCTTT. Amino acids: CASGTHTEAFF.

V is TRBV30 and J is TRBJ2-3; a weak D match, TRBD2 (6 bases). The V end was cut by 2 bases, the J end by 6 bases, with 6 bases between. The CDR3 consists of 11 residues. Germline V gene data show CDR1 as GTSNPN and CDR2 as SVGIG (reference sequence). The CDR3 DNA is TGTGCCTGGAGTCGGGGGGATACGCAGTATTTT. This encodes CAWSRGDTQYF. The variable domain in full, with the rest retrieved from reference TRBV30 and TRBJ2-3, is SQTIHQWPATLVQPVGSPLSLECTVEGTSNPNLYWYRQAAGRGLQLLFYSVGIGQISSEVPQNLSASRPQDRQFILSSKKLLLSDSGFYLCAWSRGDTQYFGPGTRLTVL.

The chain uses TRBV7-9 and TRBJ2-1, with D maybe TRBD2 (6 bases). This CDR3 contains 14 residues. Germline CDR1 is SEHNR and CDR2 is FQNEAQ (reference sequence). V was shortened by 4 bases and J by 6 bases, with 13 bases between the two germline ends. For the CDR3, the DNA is TGTGCCAGCAGCTCCCCGGGACTTCCCAATGAGCAGTTCTTC. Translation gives CASSSPGLPNEQFF.

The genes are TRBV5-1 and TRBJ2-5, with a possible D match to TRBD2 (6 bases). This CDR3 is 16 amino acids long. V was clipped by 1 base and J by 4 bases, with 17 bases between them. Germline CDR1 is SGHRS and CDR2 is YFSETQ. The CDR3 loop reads CASSLWSTGAGETQYF. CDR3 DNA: TGCGCCAGCAGCTTGTGGTCTACGGGAGCCGGAGAGACCCAGTACTTC.